The 9 T cell receptor beta chains below were found in one sample sequenced in a study of blood T cell repertoires in COVID-19. Profiling relied on immunoSEQ multiplex PCR, and the TCRdb table lists in-frame clones only, not all of them. The sample yields roughly 75,000 clones, more than 70% seen once. The source material was peripheral blood. The receptors stem from a middle-aged man with COVID-19, enrolled during active disease.

In DNA form, the CDR3 reads TGTGCCAGCAGTTACTTCCGGACAGGGGCCCAGTATTTT. It is translated as CASSYFRTGAQYF. The genes are TRBV6-2 or TRBV6-3 and TRBJ2-3; 9 positions agree with TRBD1. V lost 1 base, J lost 12 bases, and 5 bases stayed unmatched. The germline CDR1 and CDR2 sequences are MNHEY and SVGEGT. The CDR3 consists of 13 residues.

The rearrangement joins TRBV5-1 to TRBJ2-3; D is undetermined. V was cut by 4 bases and J by 3 bases, with 9 bases left in between. This CDR3 is 13 amino acids long. Germline V lookup: CDR1 SGHRS, CDR2 YFSETQ. The CDR3 bases are TGCGCCAGCAGCATACCAACAACAGATACGCAGTATTTT. It yields the protein CASSIPTTDTQYF.

The chain joins TRBV6-2 or TRBV6-3 to TRBJ2-1; 10 nucleotides agree with TRBD1. The CDR3 contains 18 residues. The germline V gene has CDR1 MNHEY and CDR2 SVGEGT. The ends lost 0 bases at V and 6 bases at J; junction bases unmatched: 11. CDR3 sequence (DNA): TGTGCCAGCAGTTACTCGAGGGTAGGGGACAGGGGAGGCAATGAGCAGTTCTTC. This codes for CASSYSRVGDRGGNEQFF.

The chain combines TRBV7-2 with TRBJ2-5, with D uncertain. Trimming pared 5 bases from V and 1 base from J, leaving 11 bases between. The CDR3 is made up of 14 amino acids. CDR1 and CDR2 from the germline V gene are SGHTA and FQGNSA. The CDR3 DNA reads TGTGCCAGCAGCGAAGAGCCTAGCCAAGAGACCCAGTACTTC. Encoded protein: CASSEEPSQETQYF.

This rearrangement joins TRBV28 to TRBJ2-5, with D possibly TRBD2 on 5 matching bases. The CDR3 contains 14 residues. The germline CDR1 and CDR2 sequences are MDHEN and SYDVKM. V was pared by 0 bases and J by 2 bases, with 7 bases between. CDR3 sequence: CASSLWWEQETQYF. As DNA, the CDR3 is TGTGCCAGCAGTTTATGGTGGGAGCAAGAGACCCAGTACTTC.

This clone was detected once. The chain is built from TRBV28 and TRBJ2-7; TRBD1 matches 7 bases. CDR1 MDHEN and CDR2 SYDVKM come from the germline V gene. The CDR3 contains 13 residues. V dropped 3 bases and J dropped 2; count of bases not matched to a gene: 1. This CDR3 reads CASSFQGAYEQYF. The CDR3 DNA is TGTGCCAGCAGTTTCCAGGGGGCCTACGAGCAGTACTTC.

This clone was seen a few times. The V gene is TRBV20-1, the J gene TRBJ1-1; no clear D. CDR1 DFQATT and CDR2 SNEGSKA come from the germline V gene (reference sequence). This CDR3 has 12 amino acids. Trimming pared 3 bases from V and 3 bases from J, leaving 8 bases between. The CDR3 loop reads CSASGGHTEAFF. CDR3 nucleotides: TGCAGTGCTAGTGGAGGCCACACTGAAGCTTTCTTT.

The gene calls are TRBV9 and TRBJ2-7; 11 bases map to TRBD2. The V segment lost 7 bases and the J segment 1 base; nucleotides outside the gene matches: 22. From germline, CDR1 is SGDLS and CDR2 YYNGEE. The CDR3 is 20 amino acids. CDR3 sequence (DNA): TGTGCCAGCCATGGGGCACTAGCGGGAGAAAGGCCCGAAAGGTCCTACGAGCAGTACTTC. It yields the protein CASHGALAGERPERSYEQYF.

The chain couples TRBV5-1 to TRBJ2-1; maybe TRBD1 (6 bases). The CDR3 has 17 amino acids. V was shortened by 0 bases and J by 4 bases, with 17 bases between the two germline ends. Germline V gene lookup returns CDR1 SGHRS and CDR2 YFSETQ. The CDR3 loop reads CASSLVSGTQGYNEQFF. In DNA form, the CDR3 reads TGCGCCAGCAGCTTGGTCTCCGGGACACAGGGTTACAATGAGCAGTTCTTC. Full variable domain (remainder filled in from reference TRBV5-1 and TRBJ2-1): KAGVTQTPRYLIKTRGQQVTLSCSPISGHRSVSWYQQTPGQGLQFLFEYFSETQRNKGNFPGRFSGRQFSNSRSEMNVSTLELGDSALYLCASSLVSGTQGYNEQFFGPGTRLTVL.